The T cell receptor beta chain under discussion was sequenced for a study of shared clonotypes between healthy human individuals. Study-wide points: Among donors, the sharing of clonotypes was expected to be influenced by sequencing depth. What limited the represented genetic and exposure-history diversity was the small number of donors.

The deep-level immunoSEQ assay was used. Some clones are missing from TCRdb's copy, which holds only in-frame ones; the method was immunoSEQ multiplex PCR. Of just over 2,000,000 clones in the sample, 90% to 95% were seen once. Notes on this clone: As yet, its antigen is unknown.

Nashville, Tennessee was home to all donors, each a Caucasian adult. Looked up from germline, CDR1 is SGHNT and CDR2 is YYREEE (reference sequence). The CDR3 consists of 16 residues. The V gene lost 0 bases and the J gene lost 2 bases, with 11 bases spanning the gap. This TCR was recovered from a young man in good health. The source material was naive CD4+ T cells sorted from blood. The sample's subset: CD45RA+ positively selected. The chain links TRBV5-4 to TRBJ2-2, with D perhaps matching TRBD1 (6 bases). CDR3 amino acids: CASSLGGQSNTGELFF. The CDR3, as DNA: TGTGCCAGCAGCTTGGGAGGACAGTCAAACACCGGGGAGCTGTTTTTT.